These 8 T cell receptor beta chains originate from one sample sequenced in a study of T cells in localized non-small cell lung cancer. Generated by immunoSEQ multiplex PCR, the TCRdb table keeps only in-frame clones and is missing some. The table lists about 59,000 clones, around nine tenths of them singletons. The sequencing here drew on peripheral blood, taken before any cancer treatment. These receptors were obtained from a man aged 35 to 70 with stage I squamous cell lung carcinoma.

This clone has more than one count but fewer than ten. The CDR3 is CSVGEGESSYEQYF. Here the CDR3 DNA reads TGCAGCGTTGGAGAGGGGGAAAGCTCCTACGAGCAGTACTTC. V usage is TRBV29-1 and J usage is TRBJ2-7, with a tentative D call TRBD1 (6 bases). The CDR3 spans 14 residues. V dropped 4 bases and J dropped 0 bases, with 13 bases sitting between them. From germline, CDR1 is SQVTM and CDR2 ANQGSEA.

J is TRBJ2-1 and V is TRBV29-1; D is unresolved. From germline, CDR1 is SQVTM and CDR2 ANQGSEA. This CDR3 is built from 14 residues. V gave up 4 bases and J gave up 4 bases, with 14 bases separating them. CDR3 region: CSVVPPAPYNEQFF. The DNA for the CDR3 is TGCAGCGTTGTCCCCCCGGCTCCTTACAATGAGCAGTTCTTC.

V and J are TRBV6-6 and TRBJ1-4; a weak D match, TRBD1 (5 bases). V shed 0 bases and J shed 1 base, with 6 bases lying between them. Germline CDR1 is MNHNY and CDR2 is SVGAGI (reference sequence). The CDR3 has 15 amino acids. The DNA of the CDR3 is TGTGCCAGCAGTTACTCCCAGGGAACTAATGAAAAACTGTTTTTT. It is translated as CASSYSQGTNEKLFF.

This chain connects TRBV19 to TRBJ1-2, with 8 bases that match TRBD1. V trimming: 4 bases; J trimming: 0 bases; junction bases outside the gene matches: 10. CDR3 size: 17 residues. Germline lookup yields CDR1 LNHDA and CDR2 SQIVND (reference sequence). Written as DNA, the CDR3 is TGTGCCAGTAGTAGCAAGACCGGGACAGGTACTAACTATGGCTACACCTTC. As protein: CASSSKTGTGTNYGYTF.

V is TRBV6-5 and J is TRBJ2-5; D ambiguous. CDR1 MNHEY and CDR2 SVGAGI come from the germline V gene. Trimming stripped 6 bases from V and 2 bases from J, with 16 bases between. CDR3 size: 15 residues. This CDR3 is CASSKKYGSQETQYF. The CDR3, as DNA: TGTGCCAGCAGCAAGAAGTATGGCAGTCAAGAGACCCAGTACTTC.

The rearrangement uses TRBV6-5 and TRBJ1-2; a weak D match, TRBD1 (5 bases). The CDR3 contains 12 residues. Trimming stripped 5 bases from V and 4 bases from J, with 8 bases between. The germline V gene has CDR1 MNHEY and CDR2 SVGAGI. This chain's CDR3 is CASSPGGYGYTF. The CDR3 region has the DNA TGTGCCAGCAGTCCGGGGGGCTATGGCTACACCTTC.

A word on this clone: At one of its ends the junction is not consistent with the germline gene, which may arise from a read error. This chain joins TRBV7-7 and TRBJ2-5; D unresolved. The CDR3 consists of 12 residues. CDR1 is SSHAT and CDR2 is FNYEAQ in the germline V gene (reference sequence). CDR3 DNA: TGTGCTAGCAGCCCTCGACAAGAGACCCAGTACTTC. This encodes CASSPRQETQYF.

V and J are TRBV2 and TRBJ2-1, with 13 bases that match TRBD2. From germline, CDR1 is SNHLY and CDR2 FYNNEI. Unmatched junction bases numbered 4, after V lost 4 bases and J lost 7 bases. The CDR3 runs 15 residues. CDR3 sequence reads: CASSGLGLAGNEQFF. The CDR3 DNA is TGTGCCAGCAGTGGCCTGGGACTAGCGGGAAATGAGCAGTTCTTC.